Listed below are T cell receptor beta chains from one sample, sequenced in a study of blood T cell repertoires in COVID-19. Sequenced by immunoSEQ multiplex PCR; TCRdb stores in-frame clones only, minus some. The repertoire holds 95,000 to 100,000 clones, with 85% to 95% as singletons. Sequencing was performed on peripheral blood. The receptors were gathered from a man in his fifties with active COVID-19. Both conserved end residues are trimmed from each CDR3.

V,CDR3
TRBV7-8,ASSPPGLAGSEQY
TRBV28,ASSLLASGSYNEQF
TRBV6-5,ASSYSRTGGPYEQY
TRBV5-1,ASSQGLLSSYNEQF
TRBV28,ASSNSGGLIDGYT
TRBV6-5,ASRERDLRNEQF
TRBV27,ASKPQGEQY
TRBV7-9,ASTLGGAVYEQF
TRBV9,ASSVGAGETGELF
TRBV7-2,ASSEPLRTSGIMNEQF